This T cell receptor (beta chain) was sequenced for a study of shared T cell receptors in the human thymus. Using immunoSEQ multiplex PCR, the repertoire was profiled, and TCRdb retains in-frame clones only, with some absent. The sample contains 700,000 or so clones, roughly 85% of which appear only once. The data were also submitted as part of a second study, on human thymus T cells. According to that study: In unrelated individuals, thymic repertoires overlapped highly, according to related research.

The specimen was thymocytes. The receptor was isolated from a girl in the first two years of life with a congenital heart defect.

CDR3 DNA sequence: TGTGCCAGCAGCTTTACAGGGGGCGCAGGGGGAAAACTGTTTTTT. Translation: CASSFTGGAGGKLFF. The chain recombines TRBV11-2 with TRBJ1-4; TRBD1 agrees at 9 bases. Per the germline V gene, CDR1 is SGHAT and CDR2 is FQNNGV. V was clipped by 3 bases and J by 10 bases; unmatched bases: 9. The CDR3 runs to 15 residues. The full variable domain, in which reference TRBV11-2 and TRBJ1-4 provide the parts outside the CDR3, is EAGVAQSPRYKIIEKRQSVAFWCNPISGHATLYWYQQILGQGPKLLIQFQNNGVVDDSQLPKDRFSAERLKGVDSTLKIQPAKLEDSAVYLCASSFTGGAGGKLFFGSGTQLSVL.